Below are 32 T cell receptor beta chains sequenced from a single sample in a study of shared clonotypes between healthy human individuals. Method: immunoSEQ multiplex PCR; TCRdb's copy keeps in-frame clones and lacks some. The sample lists 1.6 million or so clones, roughly 98.5% seen once, with roughly 0.35% in the top ten. Sequenced input: naive CD4+ T cells sorted from blood. The subset denotes: CD45RA+ positively selected. All receptors derive from a man younger than 45 in good health.

The gene calls are TRBV6-1 and TRBJ2-7; TRBD1 matches 8 bases. CDR1 and CDR2 (germline): MNHNS, SASEGT. The CDR3 totals 13 residues. With 8 bases clipped from V and 2 bases from J, the junction kept 5 bases outside the gene matches. The CDR3 loop reads CASVRGPTYEQYF. The DNA of the CDR3 is TGTGCCAGCGTCAGGGGGCCCACCTACGAGCAGTACTTC.

The V call is TRBV27, the J call TRBJ1-2, with D unresolved. The CDR3 length is 15 residues. V was shortened by 6 bases and J by 3 bases, with 17 bases between the two germline ends. CDR1 and CDR2 (germline): MNHEY, SMNVEV (reference sequence). The CDR3: CASSRKFGVDYGYTF. The DNA for the CDR3 is TGTGCCAGCAGCCGGAAGTTTGGGGTCGACTATGGCTACACCTTC.

This chain joins TRBV5-4 and TRBJ1-5; D uncertain. Germline CDR1 reads SGHNT; CDR2 reads YYREEE (reference sequence). This CDR3 is built from 13 residues. Trimming left V 4 bases short and J 5 bases short, with 10 bases between. The DNA of the CDR3 is TGTGCCAGCAGCAAAGACACCCATCAGCCCCAGCATTTT. The encoded protein is CASSKDTHQPQHF.

The chain couples TRBV7-8 to TRBJ1-2; 9 nucleotides match TRBD1. The CDR3 runs 14 residues. Per the germline V gene, CDR1 is SGHVS and CDR2 is FQNEAQ. The J segment lost 6 bases and the V segment lost 8 bases, leaving 10 bases of the junction unmatched. The CDR3 protein is CASSRDRDLDGYTF. CDR3 nucleotides: TGTGCCAGCTCCCGGGACAGGGATCTGGATGGCTACACCTTC.

This sequence joins TRBV5-3 and TRBJ1-1, with D unclear. TRBV5-3 is classed as an ORF, of uncertain function. The CDR3 is 19 residues long. Trimming pared 0 bases from V and 1 base from J, leaving 22 bases between. The CDR3 protein is CARSLDGVPGVGTNTEAFF. The CDR3 DNA is TGTGCCAGAAGCTTGGATGGGGTCCCGGGAGTGGGAACGAACACTGAAGCTTTCTTT.

The chain combines TRBV5-1 with TRBJ2-3, with D perhaps TRBD1 (6 bases). Trimming stripped 0 bases from V and 4 bases from J, with 12 bases between. This CDR3 is built from 15 residues. Germline V gene lookup returns CDR1 SGHRS and CDR2 YFSETQ. The CDR3 DNA reads TGCGCCAGCAGCTTGGCCGGAAAGGGGGCAGATACGCAGTATTTT. It codes for CASSLAGKGADTQYF.

The chain has TRBV30 and TRBJ2-7; TRBD1 aligns across 8 bases. This CDR3 region has 15 residues. From germline, CDR1 is GTSNPN and CDR2 SVGIG (reference sequence). The V segment lost 0 bases and the J segment 3 bases; nucleotides outside the gene matches: 7. CDR3 sequence reads: CAWSVTGQGLYEQYF. The CDR3 DNA follows: TGTGCCTGGAGTGTAACAGGACAGGGACTCTACGAGCAGTACTTC.

The chain has TRBV5-1 and TRBJ2-3; D is possibly TRBD1 or TRBD2 (5 bases each). CDR1 is SGHRS, CDR2 YFSETQ, per germline. With 0 bases removed from V and 2 bases from J, the gap between germline ends came to 13 bases. CDR3 size: 16 residues. The CDR3 sequence: CASSLALVGDTDTQYF. The CDR3, as DNA: TGCGCCAGCAGCTTGGCTCTTGTGGGGGACACAGATACGCAGTATTTT.

Concerning this clone: This same CDR3 is encoded by further DNA sequences in the sample. Written as DNA, the CDR3 is TGTGCCAGCTCACCCTTTAGCACAGATACGCAGTATTTT. The encoded protein is CASSPFSTDTQYF. This chain connects TRBV18 to TRBJ2-3; D is ambiguous. This CDR3 has 13 amino acids. CDR1 KGHSH and CDR2 LQKENI come from the germline V gene. V was pared by 3 bases and J by 0 bases, with 4 bases between.

The chain employs TRBV29-1 and TRBJ2-1, with TRBD2 identical over 10 bases. Germline-derived CDR1 and CDR2 are SQVTM and ANQGSEA. V shed 8 bases and J 10 bases; nucleotides not matched to a gene: 14. This CDR3 spans 14 amino acids. CDR3 residues: CSHTRASGSGEQFF. The CDR3 DNA sequence: TGCAGCCACACCCGGGCTAGCGGGAGTGGGGAGCAGTTCTTC.

Notes on this clone: Different DNA sequences within this sample yield the same CDR3. This chain uses TRBV27 with TRBJ2-7; D perhaps matches TRBD1 (5 bases). Trimming took off 2 bases at V and 3 bases at J, with 5 bases between the two ends. This CDR3 contains 12 residues. Germline V gene lookup returns CDR1 MNHEY and CDR2 SMNVEV (reference sequence). The CDR3 sequence: CASSLTGYEQYF. The CDR3 DNA reads TGTGCCAGCAGTTTAACAGGCTACGAGCAGTACTTC.

As for this clone: This CDR3 is also generated by other DNA sequences in the sample. The chain is built from TRBV18 and TRBJ2-1; D is unclear. V lost 2 bases to trimming and J lost 5 bases, with 7 bases between them. CDR1 is KGHSH, CDR2 LQKENI, per germline. CDR3 length: 13 residues. In DNA form, the CDR3 reads TGTGCCAGCTCACCAGATCGGAACAATGAGCAGTTCTTC. Translated, it gives CASSPDRNNEQFF.

The J gene is TRBJ2-7, the V gene TRBV6-6; D gene unclear. Germline V gene lookup returns CDR1 MNHNY and CDR2 SVGAGI (reference sequence). Between the trimmed V and J ends, which lost 2 bases and 10 bases, there was a span of 24 bases. The CDR3 totals 16 residues. CDR3 DNA: TGTGCCAGCAGTTACCAACTTAATCAATCCCCACCCCTACAGTACTTC. Translated, it gives CASSYQLNQSPPLQYF.

The J gene is TRBJ2-2, the V gene TRBV28; D not resolved. V was trimmed by 3 bases and J by 6 bases, leaving 11 bases between them. The germline V gene has CDR1 MDHEN and CDR2 SYDVKM. The CDR3 has 14 amino acids. CDR3 residues: CASSFGPVPGELFF. In nucleotides, the CDR3 is TGTGCCAGCAGTTTCGGGCCCGTCCCCGGGGAGCTGTTTTTT.

The CDR3 DNA reads TGCGCCAGCAGCCAGGTAGCGGGAATAAATTACGAGCAGTACTTC. This sequence encodes CASSQVAGINYEQYF. This rearrangement joins TRBV5-1 to TRBJ2-7, with 8 nucleotides matching TRBD2. The germline gives CDR1 SGHRS, CDR2 YFSETQ. This CDR3 comprises 15 residues. V gave up 4 bases and J gave up 4 bases; unmatched junction bases: 10.

For the CDR3, the DNA is TGTGCCAGTAGCGCCGGCGGGGTCTCCTACGAGCAGTACTTC. As protein: CASSAGGVSYEQYF. The chain has TRBV19 and TRBJ2-7; maybe TRBD2 (6 bases). Deletions cut 6 bases from V and 0 bases from J, with 12 bases between. Germline CDR1 and CDR2: LNHDA and SQIVND (reference sequence). The CDR3 sequence is 14 residues long.

The chain uses TRBV6-4 and TRBJ1-5; TRBD1 matches 7 bases. V dropped 7 bases and J dropped 0; count of bases not matched to a gene: 6. Per the germline V gene, CDR1 is MRHNA and CDR2 is SNTAGT. The CDR3 length is 15 residues. The CDR3 loop is CASILTGDSNQPQHF. The CDR3 region has the DNA TGTGCCAGCATCTTAACAGGGGATAGCAATCAGCCCCAGCATTTT.

The rearrangement uses TRBV5-1 and TRBJ2-1; TRBD2 aligns across 8 bases. Germline V gene data show CDR1 as SGHRS and CDR2 as YFSETQ. The CDR3 is made up of 14 amino acids. V lost 0 bases to trimming and J lost 8 bases; unmatched junction nucleotides: 4. The CDR3 DNA is TGCGCCAGCAGCTTGGGCGGGAGGATCTATGAGCAGTTCTTC. Translation gives CASSLGGRIYEQFF.

Written as DNA, the CDR3 is TGTGCCAGCACTCTCTCCCAGGGGCTTACTTACAATGAGCAGTTCTTC. Protein product: CASTLSQGLTYNEQFF. This sequence joins TRBV28 and TRBJ2-1; tentatively, D is TRBD1 (6 bases). Between the trimmed V and J ends, which lost 7 bases and 4 bases, there was a span of 20 bases. Germline loops: CDR1 MDHEN, CDR2 SYDVKM. The CDR3 is made up of 16 amino acids.

The chain combines TRBV9 with TRBJ2-7, with D perhaps assigned TRBD1 or TRBD2 (5 bases each). V lost 4 bases and J lost 2, with 16 bases in between. The CDR3 runs to 15 residues. CDR1 and CDR2 (germline): SGDLS, YYNGEE. For the CDR3, the DNA is TGTGCCAGCAGCTCCCGAGGGGATATTCCCTACGAGCAGTACTTC. Translated, it gives CASSSRGDIPYEQYF.

This chain uses TRBV1 with TRBJ2-1; the table's D call, TRBD1, was not checked against the DNA. TRBV1 is classified as a pseudogene. The CDR3 sequence is 16 residues long. In DNA, the CDR3 is TGCACCAGCAACTTAGGGCAGGGGATCTCCTACAATGAGCAGTTCTTC. It encodes CTSNLGQGISYNEQFF.

This chain connects TRBV5-1 to TRBJ2-7; 10 bases agree with TRBD1. Looked up from germline, CDR1 is SGHRS and CDR2 is YFSETQ. The V and J ends lost 4 bases and 5 bases, in that order; junction bases with no gene match: 6. The CDR3 is 14 amino acids. CDR3 nucleotide sequence: TGCGCCAGCAGCAAGGGACAGGGGAAGGACGAGCAGTACTTC. It specifies CASSKGQGKDEQYF.

This clone showed up just once. The chain combines TRBV9 with TRBJ1-2; the D is unclear. The CDR3 spans 14 residues. The germline gives CDR1 SGDLS, CDR2 YYNGEE. The V gene lost 0 bases and the J gene lost 4 bases, with 10 bases spanning the gap. CDR3 DNA: TGTGCCAGCAGCGTAGGTGTAGGAGCCTATGGCTACACCTTC. Encoded protein: CASSVGVGAYGYTF.

The V and J genes are TRBV27 and TRBJ2-4, with D unclear. CDR3 size: 14 residues. V lost 5 bases, J lost 1 base, and 9 bases lay in between. Germline-derived CDR1 and CDR2 are MNHEY and SMNVEV (reference sequence). The CDR3 is CASSLGRAKNIQYF. DNA of the CDR3: TGTGCCAGCAGTCTAGGCAGGGCCAAAAACATTCAGTACTTC.

V usage is TRBV30 and J usage is TRBJ2-7; possible D gene TRBD1, 6 bases. The CDR3 sequence is 15 residues long. The germline V gene encodes CDR1 GTSNPN and CDR2 SVGIG (reference sequence). The CDR3 nucleotides are TGTGCGGCAGGGAACGTAGGACAGAAACACTACGAGCAGTACTTC. As protein: CAAGNVGQKHYEQYF.

The chain carries TRBV6-1 and TRBJ1-2; D is perhaps TRBD1 (5 bases). The germline gives CDR1 MNHNS, CDR2 SASEGT. V lost 6 bases to trimming and J lost 8 bases, with 19 bases between them. CDR3 length: 14 residues. In nucleotides, the CDR3 is TGTGCCAGCAGCCTGGGAGGGGATCTTCTCGGCTACACCTTC. This codes for CASSLGGDLLGYTF.

The V gene is TRBV27, the J gene TRBJ2-5; possible D gene TRBD1, 7 bases. The CDR3 is 16 residues long. The germline CDR1 and CDR2 sequences are MNHEY and SMNVEV (reference sequence). V was shortened by 7 bases and J by 5 bases, with 23 bases between the two germline ends. CDR3 in amino acids: CASKRWAGGSKETQYF. In nucleotides, the CDR3 is TGTGCCAGCAAACGGTGGGCAGGGGGGTCGAAGGAGACCCAGTACTTC.

This chain joins TRBV4-3 and TRBJ1-5; D gene ambiguous. CDR1 and CDR2 from the germline V gene are LGHNA and YSLEER. The CDR3 extends over 14 amino acids. Trimming took 6 bases from V and 11 from J, leaving 20 bases between them. The CDR3 DNA reads TGCGCCAGCAGTAGTTCCCTGGCGGACCCGTCCCAGCATTTT. It codes for CASSSSLADPSQHF.

The chain is built from TRBV28 and TRBJ1-4; no reliable D call. CDR1 is MDHEN and CDR2 is SYDVKM in the germline V gene. The V end lost 1 base, the J end lost 2 bases, and 14 bases lay between the germline ends. CDR3 length: 17 residues. CDR3 region: CASSLSAHRRTNEKLFF. The CDR3 nucleotides are TGTGCCAGCAGTTTATCCGCCCACCGGCGGACTAATGAAAAACTGTTTTTT.

J is TRBJ1-4 and V is TRBV5-1; the match to TRBD1 covers 8 bases. The CDR3 has 17 residues. V lost 4 bases to trimming and J lost 0 bases; unmatched junction nucleotides: 8. Germline loops: CDR1 SGHRS, CDR2 YFSETQ. Here the CDR3 reads CASSPTGTGTTNEKLFF. As DNA, the CDR3 is TGCGCCAGCAGCCCTACCGGGACAGGCACAACTAATGAAAAACTGTTTTTT. The full variable domain, completed using reference TRBV5-1 and TRBJ1-4, is KAGVTQTPRYLIKTRGQQVTLSCSPISGHRSVSWYQQTPGQGLQFLFEYFSETQRNKGNFPGRFSGRQFSNSRSEMNVSTLELGDSALYLCASSPTGTGTTNEKLFFGSGTQLSVL.

The V call is TRBV11-2, the J call TRBJ2-7; 8 bases match TRBD1. V shed 1 base and J 2 bases; nucleotides not matched to a gene: 13. Germline loops: CDR1 SGHAT, CDR2 FQNNGV. The CDR3 runs to 18 residues. The CDR3 here is CASSLVVAGGLLAYEQYF. CDR3 DNA: TGTGCCAGCAGCTTAGTAGTGGCAGGGGGCCTCCTAGCCTACGAGCAGTACTTC.

Comments on this clone: Other DNA sequences of this sample code for an identical CDR3. The rearrangement uses TRBV11-3 and TRBJ2-1, with D tentatively TRBD2 (5 bases). This CDR3 is built from 12 residues. Between the trimmed V and J ends, which lost 1 base and 9 bases, there was a span of 7 bases. CDR1 is SGHNT, CDR2 YENEEA, per germline. CDR3 sequence: CASSLGGSEQFF. Written as DNA, the CDR3 is TGTGCCAGCAGCTTAGGAGGGAGTGAGCAGTTCTTC. Filled out from reference TRBV11-3 and TRBJ2-1, the complete variable domain reads EAGVVQSPRYKIIEKKQPVAFWCNPISGHNTLYWYLQNLGQGPELLIRYENEEAVDDSQLPKDRFSAERLKGVDSTLKIQPAELGDSAVYLCASSLGGSEQFFGPGTRLTVL.